These 24 T cell receptor beta chains came from one sample sequenced in a study of memory CD4+ T cells and cytomegalovirus serostatus. Generated by immunoSEQ multiplex PCR, the TCRdb table keeps only in-frame clones and is missing some. The profile shows 45,000 to 55,000 clones, 70% to 80% of them singletons. The sort gate was single viable CD3+CD4+CD8-CD45RO+ cells for memory CD4+ T cells. The sequenced sample was memory CD4+ T cells from blood. Every receptor here comes from an adult in good health and CMV-seronegative.

V gene TRBV28 combines with J gene TRBJ2-1; D not certain. Trimming cost V 5 bases and J 5 bases, with 13 bases left between them. Looked up from germline, CDR1 is MDHEN and CDR2 is SYDVKM. The CDR3 totals 14 residues. The CDR3 loop is CASSPMLRNNEQFF. CDR3 nucleotides: TGTGCCAGCAGTCCCATGTTAAGAAACAATGAGCAGTTCTTC.

This clone was seen only a few times. This rearrangement joins TRBV2 to TRBJ2-3, with 11 positions matching TRBD2. Germline-derived CDR1 and CDR2 are SNHLY and FYNNEI. The CDR3 loop spans 17 amino acids. Germline trimming cut 5 bases from V and 0 bases from J; bases unmatched to any gene: 7. CDR3 region: CASSTLAGGPSTDTQYF. The CDR3 nucleotides are TGTGCCAGCAGTACGTTAGCGGGAGGGCCCAGCACAGATACGCAGTATTTT.

CDR3 region: CASSPRGIDEQYF. CDR3 nucleotide sequence: TGTGCCAGCTCACCTCGAGGGATTGACGAGCAGTACTTC. The V and J genes are TRBV18 and TRBJ2-7; a possible D gene is TRBD2 (5 bases). This CDR3 contains 13 residues. With 3 bases removed from V and 5 bases from J, the gap between germline ends came to 11 bases. CDR1 and CDR2 (germline): KGHSH, LQKENI.

The gene calls are TRBV7-9 and TRBJ1-2, with 8 bases lining up with TRBD1. This CDR3 comprises 17 residues. CDR1 SEHNR and CDR2 FQNEAQ come from the germline V gene (reference sequence). Trimming cost V 4 bases and J 2 bases; bases outside gene matches: 12. DNA for the CDR3: TGTGCCAGCAGCTCCACTAAAGACAGGGGAGGCAACTATGGCTACACCTTC. It yields the protein CASSSTKDRGGNYGYTF.

V is TRBV7-9 and J is TRBJ2-7; 8 bases are a match to TRBD2. CDR1 is SEHNR, CDR2 FQNEAQ, per germline (reference sequence). CDR3 size: 16 residues. J was trimmed by 0 bases and V by 5 bases; bases with no gene match: 9. CDR3 nucleotides: TGTGCCAGCAGCCAGCCCCGCGGGAGGAGCTCCTACGAGCAGTACTTC. This sequence encodes CASSQPRGRSSYEQYF.

V gene TRBV4-1 combines with J gene TRBJ2-5; 7 bases line up with TRBD2. The CDR3 sequence is 15 residues long. CDR1 and CDR2 (germline): MGHRA, YSYEKL. V lost 2 bases and J lost 5; bases outside the gene matches: 8. This CDR3 is CASSQSFSGLETQYF. The CDR3 DNA reads as TGCGCCAGCAGCCAATCCTTTAGCGGGCTGGAGACCCAGTACTTC.

The genes are TRBV27 and TRBJ1-1; D not resolved. CDR1 and CDR2 from the germline V gene are MNHEY and SMNVEV (reference sequence). The CDR3 is made up of 13 amino acids. V lost 8 bases and J 3 bases, leaving 13 bases between the germline ends. The CDR3 DNA reads as TGTGCCAGCTCCCTTTCAGTGGACACTGAAGCTTTCTTT. Translating it yields CASSLSVDTEAFF.

The chain employs TRBV4-3 and TRBJ1-2; D is ambiguous. Deletions cut 3 bases from V and 4 bases from J, with 9 bases between. Germline CDR1 and CDR2: LGHNA and YSLEER. There are 13 residues in the CDR3. CDR3 sequence reads: CASSHSHGYGYTF. In DNA, the CDR3 is TGCGCCAGCAGCCACTCTCACGGCTATGGCTACACCTTC.

V is TRBV9 and J is TRBJ2-7, with D possibly TRBD1 on 7 matching bases. The V end was cut by 4 bases, the J end by 3 bases, with 29 bases between. Per the germline V gene, CDR1 is SGDLS and CDR2 is YYNGEE. This CDR3 contains 19 residues. The CDR3 region has the DNA TGTGCCAGCAGCCCTTGGGGACAGCCTGCGTCGGGCGGGAACTACGAGCAGTACTTC. It yields the protein CASSPWGQPASGGNYEQYF.

This clone is a singleton in its sample. The chain employs TRBV7-2 and TRBJ1-1; D gene ambiguous. CDR1 and CDR2 from the germline V gene are SGHTA and FQGNSA. V lost 6 bases, J lost 5 bases, and 19 bases lay in between. The CDR3 consists of 15 residues. CDR3 DNA sequence: TGTGCCAGCAGTCCCAAATTTGGGGTTCAAACTGAAGCTTTCTTT. Protein product: CASSPKFGVQTEAFF. The whole variable domain, remainder taken from reference TRBV7-2 and TRBJ1-1, is GAGVSQSPSNKVTEKGKDVELRCDPISGHTALYWYRQSLGQGLEFLIYFQGNSAPDKSGLPSDRFSAERTGGSVSTLTIQRTQQEDSAVYLCASSPKFGVQTEAFFGQGTRLTVV.

This sequence joins TRBV9 and TRBJ1-4; weak D call: TRBD1 (6 bases). The V gene lost 0 bases and the J gene lost 5 bases, with 11 bases spanning the gap. Per germline, CDR1 SGDLS and CDR2 YYNGEE. The CDR3 has 15 amino acids. CDR3 sequence (DNA): TGTGCCAGCAGCGTAGAGCAGGGGATGAATGAAAAACTGTTTTTT. It encodes CASSVEQGMNEKLFF. The full variable domain, its missing parts supplied by reference TRBV9 and TRBJ1-4, is DSGVTQTPKHLITATGQRVTLRCSPRSGDLSVYWYQQSLDQGLQFLIQYYNGEERAKGNILERFSAQQFPDLHSELNLSSLELGDSALYFCASSVEQGMNEKLFFGSGTQLSVL.

V is TRBV27 and J is TRBJ1-2; 8 bases are shared with TRBD1. J lost 7 bases, V lost 6 bases, and 16 bases had no gene match. CDR1 and CDR2 (germline): MNHEY, SMNVEV (reference sequence). CDR3 length equals 16 residues. CDR3 amino acids: CASSVSGTGKAGGYTF. The CDR3 region has the DNA TGTGCCAGCAGCGTTTCGGGGACAGGAAAAGCAGGTGGCTACACCTTC.

This clone was recorded only once. V is TRBV7-2 and J is TRBJ2-7; TRBD1 might be the D (6 bases). With 2 bases removed from V and 3 bases from J, the gap between germline ends came to 11 bases. The CDR3 totals 14 residues. CDR1 is SGHTA, CDR2 FQGNSA, per germline. The CDR3 protein is CASSLRTDLYEQYF. The CDR3 DNA follows: TGTGCCAGCAGCTTACGGACAGACCTCTACGAGCAGTACTTC.

The gene calls are TRBV10-1 and TRBJ2-3; no clear D gene. CDR1 and CDR2 from the germline V gene are WNHNN and SYGVQD (reference sequence). This CDR3 comprises 15 residues. Trimming left V 6 bases short and J 6 bases short, with 19 bases between. The CDR3 loop is CASSGIGLKSDTQYF. CDR3 in DNA: TGCGCCAGCAGCGGCATAGGGCTGAAGTCGGATACGCAGTATTTT.

The rearrangement joins TRBV7-6 to TRBJ2-3; no clear D. CDR1 and CDR2 from the germline V gene are SGHVS and FNYEAQ. V shed 1 base and J shed 0 bases, with 11 bases lying between them. This CDR3 has 16 residues. The CDR3 sequence is CASSLGAPTSTDTQYF. The CDR3 coding sequence is TGTGCCAGCAGCTTAGGTGCTCCAACTAGCACAGATACGCAGTATTTT.

The rearrangement joins TRBV7-3 to TRBJ1-1; D possibly corresponds to TRBD1 (5 bases). Trimming took off 4 bases at V and 1 base at J, with 10 bases between the two ends. This CDR3 is 14 amino acids long. Germline CDR1 is SGHTA and CDR2 is FQGTGA. The CDR3 reads CASSSGPSNTEAFF. Written as DNA, the CDR3 is TGTGCCAGCAGCTCGGGACCATCGAACACTGAAGCTTTCTTT.

This clone is a singleton in its sample. The chain joins TRBV21-1 to TRBJ2-2; the D call in the table, TRBD1, was not verified against the DNA. TRBV21-1 is designated a pseudogene. This CDR3 has 13 residues. CDR3 loop: CASQPQGFGELFF. In DNA form, the CDR3 reads TGTGCCAGCCAACCACAGGGCTTCGGGGAGCTGTTTTTT.

The chain is built from TRBV7-9 and TRBJ1-1; 9 positions agree with TRBD1. There are 14 residues in the CDR3. Germline loops: CDR1 SEHNR, CDR2 FQNEAQ (reference sequence). V trimming: 5 bases; J trimming: 5 bases; junction bases outside the gene matches: 6. The CDR3 region has the DNA TGTGCCAGCAGCAACGACAGGGGGGGGACTGAAGCTTTCTTT. It codes for CASSNDRGGTEAFF.

The rearrangement uses TRBV9 and TRBJ2-1; a weak D match, TRBD2 (6 bases). The CDR3 sequence is 16 residues long. V lost 0 bases and J 0 bases, leaving 10 bases between the germline ends. Germline CDR1 reads SGDLS; CDR2 reads YYNGEE. CDR3 in amino acids: CASSVAGGGSYNEQFF. CDR3 nucleotides: TGTGCCAGCAGCGTAGCCGGGGGAGGCTCCTACAATGAGCAGTTCTTC.

This clone was counted only a few times. The chain uses TRBV27 and TRBJ1-4; D is unresolved. V lost 3 bases and J 1 base, leaving 6 bases between the germline ends. The germline CDR1 and CDR2 sequences are MNHEY and SMNVEV (reference sequence). The CDR3 is made up of 14 amino acids. The CDR3 DNA reads TGTGCCAGCAGTTTGCGAAGAACTAATGAAAAACTGTTTTTT. This codes for CASSLRRTNEKLFF.

The V gene is TRBV4-3, the J gene TRBJ2-7; maybe TRBD2 (5 bases). CDR3 size: 15 residues. Germline V gene sequence: CDR1 LGHNA, CDR2 YSLEER. V was shortened by 0 bases and J by 0 bases, with 9 bases between the two germline ends. This chain's CDR3 is CASSQEGGHSYEQYF. CDR3 nucleotide sequence: TGCGCCAGCAGCCAAGAGGGCGGGCACTCCTACGAGCAGTACTTC.

The chain employs TRBV7-6 and TRBJ1-1; 8 nucleotides agree with TRBD1. The CDR3 extends over 14 amino acids. From germline, CDR1 is SGHVS and CDR2 FNYEAQ. With 5 bases clipped from V and 1 base from J, the junction kept 3 bases outside the gene matches. The CDR3 spells CASSKQGGNTEAFF. As DNA, the CDR3 is TGTGCCAGCAGCAAACAGGGGGGGAACACTGAAGCTTTCTTT.

The chain recombines TRBV29-1 with TRBJ2-7, with a weak D call TRBD1 (6 bases). Trimming left V 4 bases short and J 2 bases short, with 9 bases between. This CDR3 comprises 12 residues. CDR1 is SQVTM and CDR2 is ANQGSEA in the germline V gene. Written as DNA, the CDR3 is TGCAGCGTTGGTGACAGGACCTACGAGCAGTACTTC. It codes for CSVGDRTYEQYF.

The chain has TRBV28 and TRBJ2-1; TRBD2 is a possible D gene (6 bases). Germline loops: CDR1 MDHEN, CDR2 SYDVKM. This CDR3 comprises 14 residues. Trimming cost V 5 bases and J 6 bases, with 14 bases left between them. The CDR3 protein is CASSPGLSSNEQFF. In DNA form, the CDR3 reads TGTGCCAGCAGTCCGGGACTGAGTAGCAATGAGCAGTTCTTC.